The 11 T cell receptor beta chains below were found in one sample sequenced in a study of T-cell memory formation after mild COVID-19. TCRdb processed the 5' RACE reads anew with MiXCR; each CDR3 protein has one entry. This table has approximately 290,000 distinct CDR3 sequences, 15% to 20% appearing once. The sample comprised PBMCs or a T cell subset sorted from them (not recorded which). The receptors stem from a man aged 18 to 29 who had mild COVID-19 (a few samples of this study predate the infection). Cell type and time point are not known.

The CDR3 here is CATSSWGQGAEQFF. The CDR3 region has the DNA TGTGCCACCAGCAGCTGGGGACAGGGCGCTGAGCAGTTCTTC. This sequence joins TRBV15 and TRBJ2-1; TRBD1 aligns across 9 bases. After removal of 3 bases from V and 9 bases from J, the junction contained 6 bases not matched to a gene. In germline, CDR1 is LNHNV, CDR2 YYDKDF (reference sequence). The CDR3 spans 14 residues.

This clonotype occurred a few times. V and J are TRBV5-1 and TRBJ2-2; TRBD2 matches 7 bases. Germline CDR1 SGHRS, CDR2 YFSETQ. The V gene end was trimmed by 0 bases and the J gene end by 7 bases; junction bases not matched to a gene: 3. This CDR3 has 14 residues. CDR3 DNA sequence: TGCGCCAGCAGCTTGGGACTAGCCAGCGGGGAGCTGTTTTTT. Amino acids: CASSLGLASGELFF.

This clonotype came up many times. The CDR3 here is CASSLSQEIPPGVTGELFF. Written as DNA, the CDR3 is TGCGCCAGCAGCTTATCGCAGGAGATCCCCCCCGGGGTTACCGGGGAGCTGTTTTTT. The chain uses TRBV5-1 and TRBJ2-2; D perhaps matches TRBD2 (5 bases). Germline values: CDR1 SGHRS, CDR2 YFSETQ. This CDR3 region has 19 residues. Trimming removed 2 bases at V and 5 bases at J, with 25 bases between.

In this sample, this clonotype turned up many times. The V gene is TRBV20-1, the J gene TRBJ2-4; either TRBD1 or TRBD2 may supply D (5 bases each). Germline V gene sequence: CDR1 DFQATT, CDR2 SNEGSKA (reference sequence). The CDR3 is 14 residues long. Deletions cut 3 bases from V and 3 bases from J, with 12 bases between. The CDR3 DNA follows: TGCAGTGCTAGGGGGACCGTTAACAAAAACATTCAGTACTTC. Encoded protein: CSARGTVNKNIQYF.

This clonotype was observed at least ten times. V gene TRBV5-1 combines with J gene TRBJ2-6, with 10 nucleotides matching TRBD1. Trimming at V came to 2 bases and at J to 4 bases, leaving 3 bases not matched to a gene. Germline CDR1 is SGHRS and CDR2 is YFSETQ. This CDR3 has 16 residues. This chain's CDR3 is CASSFGTGAGANVLTF. The CDR3 nucleotides read TGCGCCAGCAGCTTTGGGACAGGGGCAGGGGCCAACGTCCTGACTTTC.

This chain uses TRBV3-1 with TRBJ1-1, with D perhaps TRBD1 (6 bases). The length of the CDR3 is 12 residues. The germline gives CDR1 LGHDT, CDR2 YNNKEL (reference sequence). V lost 1 base and J lost 13, with 13 bases in between. The CDR3 DNA reads TGTGCCAGCAGCCAAGGGCCTAGGGGGAGTTTCTTT. The encoded protein is CASSQGPRGSFF.

The chain links TRBV4-1 to TRBJ1-6; 11 bases align to TRBD1. Germline V gene sequence: CDR1 MGHRA, CDR2 YSYEKL. The CDR3 covers 16 residues. V shed 4 bases, J shed 1 base, and the junction held 0 bases outside the gene matches. The CDR3 region is CASSRDRGSYNSPLHF. CDR3 nucleotides: TGCGCCAGCAGCCGGGACAGGGGGTCCTATAATTCACCCCTCCACTTT.

This clonotype appeared a few times. The gene calls are TRBV4-3 and TRBJ2-3; the D is unclear. The CDR3 sequence is 16 residues long. V shed 0 bases and J shed 2 bases, with 12 bases lying between them. In germline, CDR1 is LGHNA, CDR2 YSLEER. CDR3 nucleotide sequence: TGCGCCAGCAGCCAAGATAGCTCATACGACACAGATACGCAGTATTTT. It yields the protein CASSQDSSYDTDTQYF.

This clonotype was detected a few times. The chain joins TRBV14 to TRBJ1-2; D not resolved. CDR1 and CDR2 (germline): SGHDN, FVKESK. Trimming cost V 2 bases and J 2 bases, with 6 bases left between them. The CDR3 contains 13 residues. The CDR3 loop reads CASSQLGNYGYTF. The CDR3 DNA reads TGTGCCAGCAGCCAACTGGGAAACTATGGCTACACCTTC.

This chain connects TRBV5-6 to TRBJ2-7, with 7 bases that match TRBD1. This CDR3 contains 14 residues. Germline assignment: CDR1 SGHDT and CDR2 YYEEEE. The V and J ends lost 5 bases and 5 bases, in that order; junction bases with no gene match: 10. Here the CDR3 DNA reads TGTGCCAGCAGGGGGACGGACAGGAGCAACGAGCAGTACTTC. It specifies CASRGTDRSNEQYF.

The V call is TRBV7-8, the J call TRBJ2-3; 9 bases match TRBD2. The CDR3 has 17 residues. CDR1 SGHVS and CDR2 FQNEAQ come from the germline V gene. Trimming at V came to 5 bases and at J to 0 bases, leaving 9 bases not matched to a gene. CDR3 in amino acids: CASSQSRLAVSTDTQYF. In DNA form, the CDR3 reads TGTGCCAGCAGCCAAAGCCGACTAGCGGTTAGCACAGATACGCAGTATTTT. Filled out from reference TRBV7-8 and TRBJ2-3, the complete variable domain reads GAGVSQSPRYKVAKRGQDVALRCDPISGHVSLFWYQQALGQGPEFLTYFQNEAQLDKSGLPSDRFFAERPEGSVSTLKIQRTQQEDSAVYLCASSQSRLAVSTDTQYFGPGTRLTVL.